This TCR beta chain derives from a study of blood T cell repertoires in COVID-19. Across the whole study: T cells, B-cell-depleted T cells, or PBMCs supplied cDNA or gDNA.

The V gene lost 3 bases and the J gene lost 3 bases, with 11 bases spanning the gap. In germline, CDR1 is KGHSH, CDR2 LQKENI. The CDR3 covers 14 residues. Per the study methods: Amplification with reference gene primers provided the estimates of nucleated cell counts. Generated by immunoSEQ multiplex PCR, the TCRdb table keeps only in-frame clones and is missing some. V and J calls and clone size are copied from that table; D and trimming were computed from the DNA. This repertoire shows a few hundred thousand clones, 70% to 90% found once; its top ten account for 6.6%. Grouping used clinical history reported by participants in a survey and questionnaire. Contact with a PCR-confirmed or clinician-diagnosed COVID-19 case occurred within 2 weeks of entry.

V is TRBV18 and J is TRBJ1-1; possibly TRBD1 for D (5 bases). What was sequenced was PBMCs or T cells enriched from blood (not recorded which). The sequence derives from a woman between 45 and 65 years old who had been exposed to COVID-19. Here the CDR3 DNA reads TGTGCCAGCTCACCCGCGGGGGGTCACACTGAAGCTTTCTTT. Amino acid sequence: CASSPAGGHTEAFF.